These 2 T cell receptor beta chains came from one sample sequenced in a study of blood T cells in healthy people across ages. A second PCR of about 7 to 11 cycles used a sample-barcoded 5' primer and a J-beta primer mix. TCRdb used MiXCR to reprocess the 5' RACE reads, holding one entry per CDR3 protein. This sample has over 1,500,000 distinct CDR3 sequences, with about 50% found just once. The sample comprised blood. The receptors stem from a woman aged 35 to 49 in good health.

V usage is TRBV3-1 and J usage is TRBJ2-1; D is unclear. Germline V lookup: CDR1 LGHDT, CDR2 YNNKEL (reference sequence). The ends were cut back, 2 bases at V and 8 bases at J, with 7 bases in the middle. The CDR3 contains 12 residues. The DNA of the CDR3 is TGTGCCAGCAGCCAAACCACGGATGAGCAGTTCTTC. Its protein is CASSQTTDEQFF.

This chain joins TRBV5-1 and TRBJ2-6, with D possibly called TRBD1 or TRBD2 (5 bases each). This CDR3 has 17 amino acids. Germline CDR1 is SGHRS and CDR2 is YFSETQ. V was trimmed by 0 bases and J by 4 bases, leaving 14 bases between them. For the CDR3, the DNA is TGCGCCAGCAGCTTGGCCTATAGGGGAGACGGGGCCAACGTCCTGACTTTC. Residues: CASSLAYRGDGANVLTF. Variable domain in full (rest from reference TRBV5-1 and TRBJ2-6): KAGVTQTPRYLIKTRGQQVTLSCSPISGHRSVSWYQQTPGQGLQFLFEYFSETQRNKGNFPGRFSGRQFSNSRSEMNVSTLELGDSALYLCASSLAYRGDGANVLTFGAGSRLTVL.